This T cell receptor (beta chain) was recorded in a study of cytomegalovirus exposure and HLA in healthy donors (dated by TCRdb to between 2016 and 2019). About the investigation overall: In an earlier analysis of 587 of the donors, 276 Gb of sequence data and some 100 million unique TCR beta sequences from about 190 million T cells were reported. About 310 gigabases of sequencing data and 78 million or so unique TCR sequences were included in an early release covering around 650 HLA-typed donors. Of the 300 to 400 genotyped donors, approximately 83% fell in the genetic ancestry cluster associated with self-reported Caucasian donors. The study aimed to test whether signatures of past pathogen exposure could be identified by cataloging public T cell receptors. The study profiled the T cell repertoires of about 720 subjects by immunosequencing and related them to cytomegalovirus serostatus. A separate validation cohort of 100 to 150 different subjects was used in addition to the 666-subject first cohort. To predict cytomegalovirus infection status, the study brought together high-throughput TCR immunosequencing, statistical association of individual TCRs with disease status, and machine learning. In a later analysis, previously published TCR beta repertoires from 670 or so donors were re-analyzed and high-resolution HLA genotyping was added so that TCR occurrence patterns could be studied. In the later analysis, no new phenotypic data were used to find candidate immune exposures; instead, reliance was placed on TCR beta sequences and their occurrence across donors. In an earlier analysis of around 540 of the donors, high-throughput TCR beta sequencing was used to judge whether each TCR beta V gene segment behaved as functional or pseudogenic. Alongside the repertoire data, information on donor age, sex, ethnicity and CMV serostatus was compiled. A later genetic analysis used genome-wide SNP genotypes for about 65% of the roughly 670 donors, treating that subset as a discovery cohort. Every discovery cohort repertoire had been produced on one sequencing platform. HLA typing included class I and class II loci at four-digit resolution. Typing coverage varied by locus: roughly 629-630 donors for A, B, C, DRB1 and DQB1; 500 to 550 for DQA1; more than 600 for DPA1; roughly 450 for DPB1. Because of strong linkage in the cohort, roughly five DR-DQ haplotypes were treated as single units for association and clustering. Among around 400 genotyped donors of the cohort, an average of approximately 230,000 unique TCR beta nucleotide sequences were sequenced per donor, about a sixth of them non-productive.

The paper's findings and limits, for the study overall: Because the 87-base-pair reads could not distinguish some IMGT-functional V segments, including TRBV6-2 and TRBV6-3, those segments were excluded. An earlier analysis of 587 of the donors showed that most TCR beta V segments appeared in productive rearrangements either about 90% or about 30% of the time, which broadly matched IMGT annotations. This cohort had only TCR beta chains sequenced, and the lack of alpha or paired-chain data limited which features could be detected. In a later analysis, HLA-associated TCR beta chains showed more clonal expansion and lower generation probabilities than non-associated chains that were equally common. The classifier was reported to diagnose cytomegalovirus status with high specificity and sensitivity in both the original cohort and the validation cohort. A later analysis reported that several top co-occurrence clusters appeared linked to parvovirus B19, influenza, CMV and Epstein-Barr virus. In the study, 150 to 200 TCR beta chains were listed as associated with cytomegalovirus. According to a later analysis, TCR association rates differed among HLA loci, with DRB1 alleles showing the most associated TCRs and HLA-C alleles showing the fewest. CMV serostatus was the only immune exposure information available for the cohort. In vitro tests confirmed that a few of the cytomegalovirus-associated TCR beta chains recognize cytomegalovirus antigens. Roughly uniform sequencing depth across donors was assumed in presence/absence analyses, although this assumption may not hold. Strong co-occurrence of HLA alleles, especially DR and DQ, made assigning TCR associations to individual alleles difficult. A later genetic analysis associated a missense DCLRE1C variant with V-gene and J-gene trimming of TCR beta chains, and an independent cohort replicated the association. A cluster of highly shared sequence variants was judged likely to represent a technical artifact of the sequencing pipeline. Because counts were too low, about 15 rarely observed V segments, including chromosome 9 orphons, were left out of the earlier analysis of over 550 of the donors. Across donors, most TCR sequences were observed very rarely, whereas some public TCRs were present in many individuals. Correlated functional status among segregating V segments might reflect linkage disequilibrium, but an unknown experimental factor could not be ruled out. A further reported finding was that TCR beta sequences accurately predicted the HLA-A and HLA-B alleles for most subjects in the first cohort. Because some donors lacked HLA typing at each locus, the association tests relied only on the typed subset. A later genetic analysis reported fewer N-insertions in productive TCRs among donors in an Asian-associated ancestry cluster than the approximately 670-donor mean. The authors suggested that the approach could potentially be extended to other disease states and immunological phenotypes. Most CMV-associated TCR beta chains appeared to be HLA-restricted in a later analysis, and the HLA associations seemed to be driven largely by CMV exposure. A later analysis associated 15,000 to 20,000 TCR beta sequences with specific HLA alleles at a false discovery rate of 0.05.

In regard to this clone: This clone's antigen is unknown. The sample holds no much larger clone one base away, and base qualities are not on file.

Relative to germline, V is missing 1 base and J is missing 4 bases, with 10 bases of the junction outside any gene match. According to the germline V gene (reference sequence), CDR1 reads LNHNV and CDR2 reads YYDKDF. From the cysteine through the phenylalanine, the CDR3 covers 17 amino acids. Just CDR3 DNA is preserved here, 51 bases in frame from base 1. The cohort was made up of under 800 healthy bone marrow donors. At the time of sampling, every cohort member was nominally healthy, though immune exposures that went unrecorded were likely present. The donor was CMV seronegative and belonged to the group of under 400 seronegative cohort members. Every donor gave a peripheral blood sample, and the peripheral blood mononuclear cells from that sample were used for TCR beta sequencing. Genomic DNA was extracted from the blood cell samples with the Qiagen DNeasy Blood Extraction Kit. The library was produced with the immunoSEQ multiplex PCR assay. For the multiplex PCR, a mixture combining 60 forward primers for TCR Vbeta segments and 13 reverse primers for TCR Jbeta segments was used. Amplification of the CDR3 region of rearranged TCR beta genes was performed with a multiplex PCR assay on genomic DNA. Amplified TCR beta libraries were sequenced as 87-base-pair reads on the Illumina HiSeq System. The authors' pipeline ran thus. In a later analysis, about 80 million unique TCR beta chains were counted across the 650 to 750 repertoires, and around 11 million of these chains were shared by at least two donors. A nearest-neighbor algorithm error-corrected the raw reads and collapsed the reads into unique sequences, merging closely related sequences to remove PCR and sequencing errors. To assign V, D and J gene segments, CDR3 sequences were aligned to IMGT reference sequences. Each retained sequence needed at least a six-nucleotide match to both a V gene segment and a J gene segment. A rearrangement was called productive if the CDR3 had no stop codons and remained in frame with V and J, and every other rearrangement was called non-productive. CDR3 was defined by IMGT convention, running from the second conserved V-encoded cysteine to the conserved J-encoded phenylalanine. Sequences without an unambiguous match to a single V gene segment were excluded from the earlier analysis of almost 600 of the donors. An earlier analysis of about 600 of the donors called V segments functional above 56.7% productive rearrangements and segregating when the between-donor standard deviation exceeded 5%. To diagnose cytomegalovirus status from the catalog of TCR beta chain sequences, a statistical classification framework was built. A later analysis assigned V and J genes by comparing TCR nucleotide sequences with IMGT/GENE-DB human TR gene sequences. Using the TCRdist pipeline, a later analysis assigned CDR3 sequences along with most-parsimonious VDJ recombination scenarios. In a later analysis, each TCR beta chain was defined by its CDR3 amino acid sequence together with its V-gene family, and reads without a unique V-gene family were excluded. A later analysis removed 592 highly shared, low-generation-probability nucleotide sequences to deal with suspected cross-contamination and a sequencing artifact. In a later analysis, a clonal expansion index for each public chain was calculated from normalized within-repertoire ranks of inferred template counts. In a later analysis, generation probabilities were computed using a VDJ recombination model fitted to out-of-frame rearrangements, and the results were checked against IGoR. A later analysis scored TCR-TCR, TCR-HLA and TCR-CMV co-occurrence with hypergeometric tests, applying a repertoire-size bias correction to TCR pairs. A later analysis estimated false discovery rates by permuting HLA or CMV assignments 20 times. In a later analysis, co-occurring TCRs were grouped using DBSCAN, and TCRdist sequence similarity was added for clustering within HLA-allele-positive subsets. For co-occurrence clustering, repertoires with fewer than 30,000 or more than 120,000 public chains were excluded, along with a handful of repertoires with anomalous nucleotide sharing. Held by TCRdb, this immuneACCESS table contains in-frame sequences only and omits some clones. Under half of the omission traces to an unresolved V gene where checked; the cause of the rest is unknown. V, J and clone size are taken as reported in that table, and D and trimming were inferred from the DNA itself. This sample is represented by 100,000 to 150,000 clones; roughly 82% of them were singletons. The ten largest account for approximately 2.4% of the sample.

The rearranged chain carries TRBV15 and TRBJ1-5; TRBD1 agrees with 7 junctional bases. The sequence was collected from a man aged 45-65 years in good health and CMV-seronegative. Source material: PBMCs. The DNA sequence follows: TGTGCCACCAGCAGAGCTAGGGACGACAGGGAAAATCAGCCCCAGCATTTT. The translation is CATSRARDDRENQPQHF.